These 21 T cell receptor beta chains were all obtained from the same sample, sequenced in a study of blood T cell repertoires in COVID-19. Data came from immunoSEQ multiplex PCR; TCRdb stores just in-frame clones and leaves some out. This table has over 150,000 clones, roughly 80% appearing once. Specimen: PBMCs or T cells enriched from blood (not recorded which). The receptors originated from a woman aged 60-70 years who had recovered from COVID-19.

V is TRBV5-1 and J is TRBJ2-3; TRBD2 is a possible D gene (5 bases). V was pared by 3 bases and J by 2 bases, with 13 bases between. The CDR3 is 15 residues long. Germline V gene lookup returns CDR1 SGHRS and CDR2 YFSETQ. CDR3: CASSSTLGNTDTQYF. DNA of the CDR3: TGCGCCAGCAGCTCAACCCTCGGGAACACAGATACGCAGTATTTT.

J is TRBJ2-1 and V is TRBV3-1 (or the pseudogene TRBV3-2); 8 nucleotides match TRBD1. CDR3 length equals 14 residues. With V trimmed by 5 bases and J by 10 bases, 10 bases remained unmatched. The germline gives CDR1 LGHDT, CDR2 YNNKEL (reference sequence). The CDR3 DNA sequence: TGTGCCAGCAGCGGCCGGGACAGGACGCGAGAGCAGTTCTTC. This codes for CASSGRDRTREQFF.

The chain employs TRBV2 and TRBJ2-7; 8 bases line up with TRBD2. Per germline, CDR1 SNHLY and CDR2 FYNNEI. Germline trimming cut 2 bases from V and 2 bases from J; bases unmatched to any gene: 5. The CDR3 loop spans 15 amino acids. The CDR3 DNA is TGTGCCAGCAGTGAAAACCTAGCGGGCCCCTACGAGCAGTACTTC. It encodes CASSENLAGPYEQYF.

The J gene is TRBJ1-1, the V gene TRBV19, with 10 bases identical to TRBD1. Trimming at V came to 3 bases and at J to 5 bases, leaving 3 bases not matched to a gene. The germline V gene has CDR1 LNHDA and CDR2 SQIVND (reference sequence). The length of the CDR3 is 14 residues. CDR3 DNA sequence: TGTGCCAGTAGTATCCGGGACAGGGGAACTGAAGCTTTCTTT. Protein sequence: CASSIRDRGTEAFF.

This clone was detected a few times. This chain links TRBV14 with TRBJ1-2, with 7 bases identical to TRBD1. The CDR3 sequence is 15 residues long. The V segment lost 1 base and the J segment 5 bases; nucleotides outside the gene matches: 7. Germline-derived CDR1 and CDR2 are SGHDN and FVKESK. The CDR3 DNA reads as TGTGCCAGCAGCCAAGTGACAGGGTGGTCATATGGCTACACCTTC. Amino acids: CASSQVTGWSYGYTF.

The CDR3 sequence is CASSLSTVYGYTF. CDR3 in DNA: TGTGCCAGCAGCTTAAGTACAGTCTATGGCTACACCTTC. V gene TRBV7-9 combines with J gene TRBJ1-2; D unclear. The CDR3 extends over 13 amino acids. The V end lost 2 bases, the J end lost 4 bases, and 8 bases lay between the germline ends. The V gene's germline CDR1 is SEHNR and CDR2 FQNEAQ (reference sequence).

This chain joins TRBV27 and TRBJ2-1, with TRBD2 matching over 7 bases. Germline values: CDR1 MNHEY, CDR2 SMNVEV (reference sequence). V lost 7 bases and J lost 9; bases outside the gene matches: 9. CDR3 size: 13 residues. CDR3 sequence: CASTISGRGEQFF. The CDR3 coding sequence is TGTGCCAGCACCATCTCAGGGAGGGGTGAGCAGTTCTTC.

This chain uses TRBV4-1 with TRBJ2-5; D unresolved. The CDR3 is 14 residues long. Trimming took off 1 base at V and 0 bases at J, with 6 bases between the two ends. Germline CDR1 MGHRA, CDR2 YSYEKL. Here the CDR3 DNA reads TGCGCCAGCAGCCAAGGGAGATACCAAGAGACCCAGTACTTC. It is translated as CASSQGRYQETQYF.

V gene TRBV25-1 combines with J gene TRBJ2-1, with TRBD2 matching 7 bases. V lost 4 bases and J lost 5; bases outside the gene matches: 8. CDR3 length equals 15 residues. CDR1 is MGHDK, CDR2 SYGVNS, per germline. The CDR3 spells CASSVSGGNDNEQFF. The CDR3 nucleotides read TGTGCCAGCAGTGTTTCCGGGGGGAATGACAATGAGCAGTTCTTC.

The chain joins TRBV29-1 to TRBJ2-1; weak D call: TRBD1 (6 bases). CDR1 and CDR2 from the germline V gene are SQVTM and ANQGSEA. The length of the CDR3 is 14 residues. V was pared by 5 bases and J by 1 base, with 12 bases between. The CDR3: CSVYTGRSYNEQFF. CDR3 nucleotides: TGCAGCGTTTACACAGGGCGTTCCTACAATGAGCAGTTCTTC.

This chain connects TRBV9 to TRBJ1-2; D call uncertain. The V gene lost 0 bases and the J gene lost 8 bases, with 11 bases spanning the gap. This CDR3 spans 13 amino acids. In germline, CDR1 is SGDLS, CDR2 YYNGEE. This chain's CDR3 is CASSVVEGIGYTF. The CDR3 DNA follows: TGTGCCAGCAGCGTAGTGGAGGGAATAGGCTACACCTTC.

The V and J genes are TRBV18 and TRBJ2-7, with 7 bases identical to TRBD1. CDR1 is KGHSH, CDR2 LQKENI, per germline. The trim removed 3 bases at V and 5 bases at J, leaving 10 bases unmatched. CDR3 length: 15 amino acids. CDR3 region: CASSPQQDRKDEQYF. CDR3 sequence (DNA): TGTGCCAGCTCACCCCAACAGGACAGGAAAGACGAGCAGTACTTC.

CDR3 coding DNA: TGTGCCAGCAGCTCAAGCGGGGAATCGGCTTTCTTT. It is translated as CASSSSGESAFF. This sequence joins TRBV3-1 (or the pseudogene TRBV3-2) and TRBJ1-1; no definite D call. Trimming cost V 5 bases and J 11 bases, with 15 bases left between them. The germline gives CDR1 LGHDT, CDR2 YNNKEL (reference sequence). This CDR3 is built from 12 residues.

The CDR3 coding sequence is TGTGCCAGCAGCCCCACCGGGACAGGGGGCGAGCTAGAGACCCAGTACTTC. The encoded protein is CASSPTGTGGELETQYF. The gene calls are TRBV7-3 and TRBJ2-5; 12 positions match TRBD1. Germline V gives CDR1 SGHTA, CDR2 FQGTGA. V trimming: 5 bases; J trimming: 4 bases; junction bases outside the gene matches: 11. The CDR3 extends over 17 amino acids.

The chain has TRBV3-1 (or the pseudogene TRBV3-2) and TRBJ1-1; 9 nucleotides match TRBD1. J lost 7 bases, V lost 3 bases, and 3 bases had no gene match. The CDR3 is 13 residues long. Germline values: CDR1 LGHDT, CDR2 YNNKEL (reference sequence). CDR3 in DNA: TGTGCCAGCAGCCATGGACAGGGGATTGAAGCTTTCTTT. Translating it yields CASSHGQGIEAFF.

V is TRBV5-4 and J is TRBJ2-6; D may be TRBD2 (5 bases). The CDR3 is made up of 15 amino acids. The V end was cut by 2 bases, the J end by 0 bases, with 6 bases between. Germline V gene sequence: CDR1 SGHNT, CDR2 YYREEE (reference sequence). CDR3 coding DNA: TGTGCCAGCAGCTTCGCGGGCTCTGGGGCCAACGTCCTGACTTTC. It yields the protein CASSFAGSGANVLTF.

The chain has TRBV13 and TRBJ1-1; 7 bases map to TRBD1. The ends lost 4 bases at V and 3 bases at J; junction bases unmatched: 2. The CDR3 sequence is 13 residues long. Germline V lookup: CDR1 PRHDT, CDR2 FYEKMQ (reference sequence). CDR3 amino acids: CASSSTGDTEAFF. DNA of the CDR3: TGTGCCAGCAGCTCTACAGGGGACACTGAAGCTTTCTTT.

This clone was seen once. This sequence joins TRBV5-6 and TRBJ2-7; perhaps TRBD1 as D (6 bases). V lost 4 bases and J 2 bases, leaving 10 bases between the germline ends. Germline CDR1 and CDR2: SGHDT and YYEEEE. The CDR3 is 13 amino acids. CDR3: CASSPGHPYEQYF. The CDR3 DNA follows: TGTGCCAGCAGCCCGGGACACCCCTACGAGCAGTACTTC. Together with reference TRBV5-6 and TRBJ2-7, the CDR3 gives the full variable domain: DAGVTQSPTHLIKTRGQQVTLRCSPKSGHDTVSWYQQALGQGPQFIFQYYEEEERQRGNFPDRFSGHQFPNYSSELNVNALLLGDSALYLCASSPGHPYEQYFGPGTRLTVT.

CDR3 in amino acids: CATSRDKQGSGYTF. The CDR3 DNA follows: TGTGCCACCAGCAGAGATAAACAGGGTAGCGGCTACACCTTC. This chain links TRBV15 with TRBJ1-2, with a weak D call TRBD1 (6 bases). The CDR3 contains 14 residues. Per the germline V gene, CDR1 is LNHNV and CDR2 is YYDKDF (reference sequence). The germline V and J ends were trimmed by 0 bases and 8 bases, with 13 bases remaining between them.

The gene calls are TRBV7-8 and TRBJ2-3; TRBD2 matches 12 bases. Germline assignment: CDR1 SGHVS and CDR2 FQNEAQ. V lost 2 bases to trimming and J lost 1 base; unmatched junction nucleotides: 4. The CDR3 runs to 17 residues. The CDR3 nucleotides are TGTGCCAGCAGCTTACCTAGCGGGGGGGCTCGCACAGATACGCAGTATTTT. Its protein product is CASSLPSGGARTDTQYF.

The chain couples TRBV5-8 to TRBJ1-1; D possibly corresponds to TRBD1 (6 bases). V was pared by 0 bases and J by 11 bases, with 17 bases between. The CDR3 is 14 amino acids. Germline lookup yields CDR1 SGHTS and CDR2 YDEGEE. The CDR3 loop reads CASSLEVGRQVAFF. For the CDR3, the DNA is TGTGCCAGCAGCTTGGAGGTAGGCAGACAGGTCGCTTTCTTT.